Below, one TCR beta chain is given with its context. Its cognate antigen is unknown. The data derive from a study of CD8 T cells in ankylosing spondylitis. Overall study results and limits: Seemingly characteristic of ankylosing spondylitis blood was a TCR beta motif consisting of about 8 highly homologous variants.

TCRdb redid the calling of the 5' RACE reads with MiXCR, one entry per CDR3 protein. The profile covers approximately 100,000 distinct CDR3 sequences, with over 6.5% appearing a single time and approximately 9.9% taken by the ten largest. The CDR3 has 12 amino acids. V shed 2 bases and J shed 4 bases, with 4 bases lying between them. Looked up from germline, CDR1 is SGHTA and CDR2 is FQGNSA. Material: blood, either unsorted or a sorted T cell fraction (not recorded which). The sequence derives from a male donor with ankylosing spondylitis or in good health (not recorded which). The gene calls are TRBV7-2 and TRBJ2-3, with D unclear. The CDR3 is CASSLSSDTQYF. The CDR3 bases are TGTGCCAGCAGCTTATCGTCAGATACGCAGTATTTT.